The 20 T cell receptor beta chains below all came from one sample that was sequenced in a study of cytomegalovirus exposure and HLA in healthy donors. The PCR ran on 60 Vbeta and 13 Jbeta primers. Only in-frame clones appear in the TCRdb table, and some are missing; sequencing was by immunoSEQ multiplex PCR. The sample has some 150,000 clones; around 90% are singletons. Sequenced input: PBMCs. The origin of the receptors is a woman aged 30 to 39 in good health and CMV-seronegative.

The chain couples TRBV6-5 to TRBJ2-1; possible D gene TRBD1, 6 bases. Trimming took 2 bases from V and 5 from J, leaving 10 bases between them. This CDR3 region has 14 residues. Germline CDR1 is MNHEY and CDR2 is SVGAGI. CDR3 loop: CASSYQGPHNEQFF. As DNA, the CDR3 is TGTGCCAGCAGTTACCAGGGGCCCCACAATGAGCAGTTCTTC.

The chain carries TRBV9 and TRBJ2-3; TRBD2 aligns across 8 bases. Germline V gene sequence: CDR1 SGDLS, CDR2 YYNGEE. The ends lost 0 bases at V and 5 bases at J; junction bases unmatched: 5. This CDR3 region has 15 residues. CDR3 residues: CASSVGVAGRDTQYF. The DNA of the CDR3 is TGTGCCAGCAGCGTAGGAGTAGCGGGGAGAGATACGCAGTATTTT.

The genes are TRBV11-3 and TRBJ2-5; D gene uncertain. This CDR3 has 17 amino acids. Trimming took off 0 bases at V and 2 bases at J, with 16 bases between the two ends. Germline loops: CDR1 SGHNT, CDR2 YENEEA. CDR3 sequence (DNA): TGTGCCAGCAGCTTAGACGCTGGCCAGCCGGGTCAAGAGACCCAGTACTTC. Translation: CASSLDAGQPGQETQYF.

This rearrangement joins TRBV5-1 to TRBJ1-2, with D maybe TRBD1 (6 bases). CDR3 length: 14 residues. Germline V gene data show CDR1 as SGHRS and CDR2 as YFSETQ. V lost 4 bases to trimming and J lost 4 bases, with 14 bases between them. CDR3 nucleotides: TGCGCCAGCAGCCCCGAGGGGACAACCTATGGCTACACCTTC. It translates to CASSPEGTTYGYTF.

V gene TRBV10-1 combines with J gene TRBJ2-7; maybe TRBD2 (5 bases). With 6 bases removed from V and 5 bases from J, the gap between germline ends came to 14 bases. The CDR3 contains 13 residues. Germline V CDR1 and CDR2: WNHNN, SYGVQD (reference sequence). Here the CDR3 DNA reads TGCGCCAGCAGCAGGACTCCCGGGCACGAGCAGTACTTC. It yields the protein CASSRTPGHEQYF.

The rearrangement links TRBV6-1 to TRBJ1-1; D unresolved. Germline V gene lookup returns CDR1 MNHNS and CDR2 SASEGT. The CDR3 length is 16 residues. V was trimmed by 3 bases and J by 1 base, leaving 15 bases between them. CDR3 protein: CASSEGRVERNTEAFF. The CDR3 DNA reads TGTGCCAGCAGTGAGGGGAGGGTAGAGAGGAACACTGAAGCTTTCTTT.

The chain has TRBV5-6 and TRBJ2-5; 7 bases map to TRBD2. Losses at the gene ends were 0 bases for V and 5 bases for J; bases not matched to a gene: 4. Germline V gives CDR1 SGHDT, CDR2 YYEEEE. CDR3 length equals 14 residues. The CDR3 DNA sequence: TGTGCCAGCAGCTTGGGGGTTAGCGGGGAGACCCAGTACTTC. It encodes CASSLGVSGETQYF.

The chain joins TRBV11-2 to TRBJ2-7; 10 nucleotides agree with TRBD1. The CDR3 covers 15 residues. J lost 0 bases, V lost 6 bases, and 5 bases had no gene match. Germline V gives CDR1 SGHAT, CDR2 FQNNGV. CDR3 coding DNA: TGTGCCAGCAGGGACAGGGGGGCCTACTCCTACGAGCAGTACTTC. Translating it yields CASRDRGAYSYEQYF.

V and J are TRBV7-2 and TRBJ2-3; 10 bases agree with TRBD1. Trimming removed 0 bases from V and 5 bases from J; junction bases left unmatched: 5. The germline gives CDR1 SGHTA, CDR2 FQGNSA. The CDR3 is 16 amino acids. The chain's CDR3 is CASSLAGTGVKDTQYF. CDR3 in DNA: TGTGCCAGCAGCTTAGCCGGGACAGGGGTGAAAGATACGCAGTATTTT.

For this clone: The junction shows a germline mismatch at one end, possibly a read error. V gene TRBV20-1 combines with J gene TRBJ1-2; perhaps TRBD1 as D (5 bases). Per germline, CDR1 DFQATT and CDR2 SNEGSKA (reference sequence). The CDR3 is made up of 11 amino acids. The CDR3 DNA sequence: TGCAGTGCTAGTGCTGGGACTACGTTTCTCTTC. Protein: CSASAGTTFLF.

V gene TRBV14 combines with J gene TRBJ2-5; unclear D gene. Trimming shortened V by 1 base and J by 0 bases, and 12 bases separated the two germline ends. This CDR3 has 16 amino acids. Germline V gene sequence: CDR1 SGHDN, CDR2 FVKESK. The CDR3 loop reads CASSQALSWYQETQYF. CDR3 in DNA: TGTGCCAGCAGCCAAGCACTGAGTTGGTACCAAGAGACCCAGTACTTC.

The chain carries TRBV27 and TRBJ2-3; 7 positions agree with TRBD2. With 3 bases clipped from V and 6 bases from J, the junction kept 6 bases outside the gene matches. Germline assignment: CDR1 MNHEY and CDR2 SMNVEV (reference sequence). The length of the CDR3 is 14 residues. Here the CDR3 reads CASSLGGRPDTQYF. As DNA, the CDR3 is TGTGCCAGCAGTTTGGGAGGGCGCCCCGATACGCAGTATTTT.

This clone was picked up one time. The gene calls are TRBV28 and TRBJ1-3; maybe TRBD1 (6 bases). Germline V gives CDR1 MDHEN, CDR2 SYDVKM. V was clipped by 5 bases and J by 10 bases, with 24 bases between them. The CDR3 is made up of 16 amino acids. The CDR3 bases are TGTGCCAGCAGTGGTGGGGGACAATTTGGTCTGGTTACCATATATTTT. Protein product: CASSGGGQFGLVTIYF. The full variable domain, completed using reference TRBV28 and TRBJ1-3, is DVKVTQSSRYLVKRTGEKVFLECVQDMDHENMFWYRQDPGLGLRLIYFSYDVKMKEKGDIPEGYSVSREKKERFSLILESASTNQTSMYLCASSGGGQFGLVTIYFGEGSWLTVV.

CDR3 in amino acids: CASSYSRGGLGTQYF. The CDR3 coding sequence is TGTGCCAGCAGTTACTCCCGGGGGGGCCTCGGGACCCAGTACTTC. This rearrangement joins TRBV6-5 to TRBJ2-5; 8 positions match TRBD2. V shed 0 bases, J shed 7 bases, and the junction held 7 bases outside the gene matches. Per germline, CDR1 MNHEY and CDR2 SVGAGI. This CDR3 is 15 amino acids long.

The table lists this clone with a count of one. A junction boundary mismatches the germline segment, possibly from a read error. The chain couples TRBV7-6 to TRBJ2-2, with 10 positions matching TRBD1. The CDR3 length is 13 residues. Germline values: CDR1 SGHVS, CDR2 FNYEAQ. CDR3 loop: CASGQGDNGGLFF. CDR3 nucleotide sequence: TGTGCCAGCGGACAGGGGGATAACGGGGGGCTGTTTTTT.

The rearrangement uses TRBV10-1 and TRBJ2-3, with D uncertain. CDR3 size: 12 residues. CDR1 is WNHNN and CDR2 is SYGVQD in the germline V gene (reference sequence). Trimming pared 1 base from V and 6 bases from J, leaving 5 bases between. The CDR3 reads CASSELRDTQYF. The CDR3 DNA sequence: TGCGCCAGCAGTGAGTTGCGGGATACGCAGTATTTT.

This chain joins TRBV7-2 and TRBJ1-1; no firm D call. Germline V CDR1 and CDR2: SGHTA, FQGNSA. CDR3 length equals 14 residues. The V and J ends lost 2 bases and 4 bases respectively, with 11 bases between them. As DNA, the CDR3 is TGTGCCAGCAGCTTACCAGGTTCCGCCACTGAAGCTTTCTTT. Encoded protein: CASSLPGSATEAFF.

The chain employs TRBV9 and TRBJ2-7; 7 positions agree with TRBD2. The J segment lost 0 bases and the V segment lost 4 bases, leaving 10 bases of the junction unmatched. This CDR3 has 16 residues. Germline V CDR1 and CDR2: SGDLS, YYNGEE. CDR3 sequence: CASSPLGGTTSYEQYF. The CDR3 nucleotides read TGTGCCAGCAGCCCTCTCGGGGGGACCACCTCCTACGAGCAGTACTTC.

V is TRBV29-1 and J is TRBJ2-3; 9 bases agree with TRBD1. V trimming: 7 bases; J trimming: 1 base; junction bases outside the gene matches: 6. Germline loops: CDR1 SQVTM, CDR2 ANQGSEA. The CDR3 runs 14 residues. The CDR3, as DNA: TGCAGCGCCAGCCGGGACAGGGGCACAGATACGCAGTATTTT. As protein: CSASRDRGTDTQYF.

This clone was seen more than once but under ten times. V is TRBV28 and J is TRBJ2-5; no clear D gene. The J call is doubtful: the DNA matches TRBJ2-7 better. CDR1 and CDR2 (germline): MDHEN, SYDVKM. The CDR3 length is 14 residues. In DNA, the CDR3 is TGTGCCAGCAGACGGGTTGAGGCGTCTTACGAGCAGTACTTC. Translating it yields CASRRVEASYEQYF.